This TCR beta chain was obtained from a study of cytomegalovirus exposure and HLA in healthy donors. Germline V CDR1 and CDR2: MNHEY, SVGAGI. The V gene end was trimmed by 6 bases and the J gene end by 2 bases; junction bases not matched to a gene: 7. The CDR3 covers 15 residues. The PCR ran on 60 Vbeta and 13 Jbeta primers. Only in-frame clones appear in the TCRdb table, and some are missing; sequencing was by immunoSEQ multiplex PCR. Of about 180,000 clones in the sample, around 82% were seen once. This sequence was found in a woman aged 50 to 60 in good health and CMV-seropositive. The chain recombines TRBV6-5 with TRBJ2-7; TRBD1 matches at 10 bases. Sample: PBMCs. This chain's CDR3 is CASSNRQGATYEQYF. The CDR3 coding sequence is TGTGCCAGCAGCAATCGACAGGGGGCAACCTACGAGCAGTACTTC.